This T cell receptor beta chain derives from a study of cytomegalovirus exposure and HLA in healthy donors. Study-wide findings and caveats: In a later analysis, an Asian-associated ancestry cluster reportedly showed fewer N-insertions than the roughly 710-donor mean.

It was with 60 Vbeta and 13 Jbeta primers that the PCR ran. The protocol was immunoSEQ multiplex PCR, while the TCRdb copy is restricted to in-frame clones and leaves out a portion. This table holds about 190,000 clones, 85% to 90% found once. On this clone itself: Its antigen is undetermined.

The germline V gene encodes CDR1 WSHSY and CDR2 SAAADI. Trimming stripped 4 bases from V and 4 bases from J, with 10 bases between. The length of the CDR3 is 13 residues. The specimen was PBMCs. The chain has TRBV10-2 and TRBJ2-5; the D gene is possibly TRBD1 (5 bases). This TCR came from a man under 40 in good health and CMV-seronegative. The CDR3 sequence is CASSVQGIETQYF. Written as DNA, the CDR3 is TGCGCCAGCAGTGTGCAGGGAATAGAGACCCAGTACTTC.